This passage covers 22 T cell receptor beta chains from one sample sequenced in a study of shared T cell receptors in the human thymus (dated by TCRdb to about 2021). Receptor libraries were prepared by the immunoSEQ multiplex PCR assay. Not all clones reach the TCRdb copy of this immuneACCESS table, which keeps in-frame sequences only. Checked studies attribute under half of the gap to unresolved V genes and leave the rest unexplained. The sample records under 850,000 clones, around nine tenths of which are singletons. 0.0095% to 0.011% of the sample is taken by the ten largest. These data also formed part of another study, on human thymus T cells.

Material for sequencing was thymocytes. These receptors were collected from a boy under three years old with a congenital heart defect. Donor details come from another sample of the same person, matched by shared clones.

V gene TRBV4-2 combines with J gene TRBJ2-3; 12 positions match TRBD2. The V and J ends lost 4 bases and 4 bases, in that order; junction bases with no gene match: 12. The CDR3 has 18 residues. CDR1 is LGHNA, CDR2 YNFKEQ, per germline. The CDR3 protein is CASSPRKLAGGPPDTQYF. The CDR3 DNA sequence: TGTGCCAGCAGCCCCCGTAAGCTAGCGGGAGGGCCCCCAGATACGCAGTATTTT.

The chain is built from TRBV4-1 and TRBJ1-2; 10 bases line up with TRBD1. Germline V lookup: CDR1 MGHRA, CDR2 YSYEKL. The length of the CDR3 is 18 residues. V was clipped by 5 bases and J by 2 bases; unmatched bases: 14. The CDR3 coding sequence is TGCGCCAGCAGCAGAGACAGGGGGCTTATCATACCGAACTATGGCTACACCTTC. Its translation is CASSRDRGLIIPNYGYTF.

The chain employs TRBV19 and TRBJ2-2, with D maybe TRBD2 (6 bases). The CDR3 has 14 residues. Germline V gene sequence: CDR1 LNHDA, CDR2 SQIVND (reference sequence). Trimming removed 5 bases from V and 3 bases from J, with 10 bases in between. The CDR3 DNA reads TGTGCCAGTAGTCCTGGGACTGACACCGGGGAGCTGTTTTTT. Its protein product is CASSPGTDTGELFF.

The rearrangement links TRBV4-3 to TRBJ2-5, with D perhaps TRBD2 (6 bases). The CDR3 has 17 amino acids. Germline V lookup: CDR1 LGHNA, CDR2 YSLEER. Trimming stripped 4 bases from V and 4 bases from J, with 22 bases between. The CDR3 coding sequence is TGCGCCAGCAGCCCCAGCACCCGGGAGAGCACTCGAGAGACCCAGTACTTC. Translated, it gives CASSPSTRESTRETQYF.

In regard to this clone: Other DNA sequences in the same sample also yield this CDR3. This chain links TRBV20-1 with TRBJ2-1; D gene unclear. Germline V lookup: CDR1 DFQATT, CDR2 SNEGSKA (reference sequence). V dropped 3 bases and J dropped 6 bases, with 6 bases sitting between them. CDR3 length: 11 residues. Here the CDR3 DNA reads TGCAGTGCTAGGAGTTCCAATGAGCAGTTCTTC. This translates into CSARSSNEQFF.

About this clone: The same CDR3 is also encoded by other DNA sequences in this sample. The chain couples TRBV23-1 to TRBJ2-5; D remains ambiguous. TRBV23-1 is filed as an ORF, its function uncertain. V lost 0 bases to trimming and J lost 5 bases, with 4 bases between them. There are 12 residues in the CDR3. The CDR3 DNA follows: TGCGCCAGCAGTCAATCGAGGGAGACCCAGTACTTC. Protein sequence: CASSQSRETQYF.

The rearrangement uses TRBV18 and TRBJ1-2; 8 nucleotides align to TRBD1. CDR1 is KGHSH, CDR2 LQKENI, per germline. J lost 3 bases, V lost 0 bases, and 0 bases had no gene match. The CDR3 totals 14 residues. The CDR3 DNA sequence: TGTGCCAGCTCACCACCGGACAGGGACTATGGCTACACCTTC. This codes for CASSPPDRDYGYTF. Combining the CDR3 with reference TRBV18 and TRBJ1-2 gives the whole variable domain NAGVMQNPRHLVRRRGQEARLRCSPMKGHSHVYWYRQLPEEGLKFMVYLQKENIIDESGMPKERFSAEFPKEGPSILRIQQVVRGDSAAYFCASSPPDRDYGYTFGSGTRLTVV.

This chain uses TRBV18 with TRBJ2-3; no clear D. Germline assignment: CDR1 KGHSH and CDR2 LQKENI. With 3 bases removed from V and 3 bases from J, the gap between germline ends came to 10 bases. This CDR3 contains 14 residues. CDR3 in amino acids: CASSPSPWTDTQYF. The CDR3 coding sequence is TGTGCCAGCTCACCGAGCCCATGGACAGATACGCAGTATTTT.

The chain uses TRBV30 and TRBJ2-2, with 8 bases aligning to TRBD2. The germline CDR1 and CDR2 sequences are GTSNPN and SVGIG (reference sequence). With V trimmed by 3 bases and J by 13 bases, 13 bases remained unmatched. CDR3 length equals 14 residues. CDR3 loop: CAWRPGLEVFPLFF. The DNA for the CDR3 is TGTGCCTGGAGGCCGGGACTAGAGGTATTTCCGCTGTTTTTT.

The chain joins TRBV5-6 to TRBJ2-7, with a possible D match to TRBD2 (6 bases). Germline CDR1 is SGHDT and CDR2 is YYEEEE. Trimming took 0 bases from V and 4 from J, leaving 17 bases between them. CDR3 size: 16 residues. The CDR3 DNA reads TGTGCCAGCAGCTTGGGACATGGGGGGTATCCTTACGAGCAGTACTTC. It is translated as CASSLGHGGYPYEQYF.

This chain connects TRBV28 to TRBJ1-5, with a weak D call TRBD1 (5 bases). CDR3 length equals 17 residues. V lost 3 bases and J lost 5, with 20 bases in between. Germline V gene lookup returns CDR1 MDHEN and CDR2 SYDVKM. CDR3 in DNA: TGTGCCAGCAGTTTCTTGGAGGGGTCATGGGAATATCAGCCCCAGCATTTT. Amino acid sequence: CASSFLEGSWEYQPQHF.

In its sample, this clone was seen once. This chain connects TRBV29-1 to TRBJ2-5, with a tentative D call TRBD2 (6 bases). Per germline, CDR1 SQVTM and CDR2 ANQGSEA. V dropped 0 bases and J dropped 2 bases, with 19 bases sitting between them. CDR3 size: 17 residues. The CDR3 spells CSVEDRRREKAQETQYF. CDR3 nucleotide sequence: TGCAGCGTTGAAGATCGTCGGAGGGAGAAGGCACAAGAGACCCAGTACTTC.

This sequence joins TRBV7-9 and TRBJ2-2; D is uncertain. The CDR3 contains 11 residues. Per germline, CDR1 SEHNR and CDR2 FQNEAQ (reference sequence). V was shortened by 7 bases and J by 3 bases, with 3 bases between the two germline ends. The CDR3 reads CASTYTGELFF. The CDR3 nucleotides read TGTGCCAGCACCTACACCGGGGAGCTGTTTTTT.

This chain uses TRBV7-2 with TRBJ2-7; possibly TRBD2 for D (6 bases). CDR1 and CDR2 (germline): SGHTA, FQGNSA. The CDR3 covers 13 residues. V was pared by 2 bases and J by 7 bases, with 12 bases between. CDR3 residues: CASSLISGGEQYF. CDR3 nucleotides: TGTGCCAGCAGCTTAATTAGCGGTGGTGAGCAGTACTTC.

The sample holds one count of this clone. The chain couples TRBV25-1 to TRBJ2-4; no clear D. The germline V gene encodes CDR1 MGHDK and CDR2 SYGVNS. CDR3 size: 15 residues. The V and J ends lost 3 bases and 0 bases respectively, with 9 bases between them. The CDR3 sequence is CASSDTALAKNIQYF. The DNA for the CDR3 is TGTGCCAGCAGTGATACAGCCTTAGCCAAAAACATTCAGTACTTC. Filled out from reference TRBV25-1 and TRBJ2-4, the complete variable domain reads EADIYQTPRYLVIGTGKKITLECSQTMGHDKMYWYQQDPGMELHLIHYSYGVNSTEKGDLSSESTVSRIRTEHFPLTLESARPSHTSQYLCASSDTALAKNIQYFGAGTRLSVL.

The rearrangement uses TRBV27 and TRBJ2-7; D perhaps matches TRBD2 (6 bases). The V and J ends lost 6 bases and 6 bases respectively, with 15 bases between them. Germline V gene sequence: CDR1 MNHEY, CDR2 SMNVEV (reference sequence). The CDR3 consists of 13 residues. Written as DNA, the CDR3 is TGTGCCAGCAGGGTTCCCGGGCGGGGCGAGCAGTACTTC. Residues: CASRVPGRGEQYF.

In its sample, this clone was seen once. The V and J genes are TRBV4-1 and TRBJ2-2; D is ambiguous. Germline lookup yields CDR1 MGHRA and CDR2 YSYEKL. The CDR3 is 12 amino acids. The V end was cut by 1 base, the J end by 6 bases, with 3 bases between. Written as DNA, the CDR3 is TGCGCCAGCAGCCAAGCAGCCGGGGAGCTGTTTTTT. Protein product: CASSQAAGELFF.

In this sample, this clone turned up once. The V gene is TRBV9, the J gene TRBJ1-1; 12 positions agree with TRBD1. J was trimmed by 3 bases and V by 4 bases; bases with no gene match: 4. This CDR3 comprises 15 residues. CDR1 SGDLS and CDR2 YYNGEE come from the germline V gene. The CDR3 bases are TGTGCCAGCAGCCTGGGGACAGGGGGCGACACTGAAGCTTTCTTT. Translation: CASSLGTGGDTEAFF.

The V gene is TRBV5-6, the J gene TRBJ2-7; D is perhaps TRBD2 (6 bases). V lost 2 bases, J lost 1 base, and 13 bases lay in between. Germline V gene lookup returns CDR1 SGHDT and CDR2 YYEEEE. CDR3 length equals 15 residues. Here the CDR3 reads CASSFETEGSYEQYF. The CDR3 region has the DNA TGTGCCAGCAGCTTTGAGACGGAGGGATCCTACGAGCAGTACTTC.

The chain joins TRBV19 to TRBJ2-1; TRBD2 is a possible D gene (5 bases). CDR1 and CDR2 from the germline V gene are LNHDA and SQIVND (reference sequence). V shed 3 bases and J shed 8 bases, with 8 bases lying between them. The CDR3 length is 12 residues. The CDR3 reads CASSMAGHEQFF. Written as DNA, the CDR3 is TGTGCCAGTAGTATGGCGGGCCATGAGCAGTTCTTC. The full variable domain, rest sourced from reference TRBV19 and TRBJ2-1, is DGGITQSPKYLFRKEGQNVTLSCEQNLNHDAMYWYRQDPGQGLRLIYYSQIVNDFQKGDIAEGYSVSREKKESFPLTVTSAQKNPTAFYLCASSMAGHEQFFGPGTRLTVL.

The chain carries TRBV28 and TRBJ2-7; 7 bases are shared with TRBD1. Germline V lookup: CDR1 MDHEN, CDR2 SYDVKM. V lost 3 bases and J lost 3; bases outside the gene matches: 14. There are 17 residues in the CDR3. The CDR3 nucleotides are TGTGCCAGCAGTTTTTTAGGTGGGGGACAGCCCAGCTACGAGCAGTACTTC. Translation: CASSFLGGGQPSYEQYF.

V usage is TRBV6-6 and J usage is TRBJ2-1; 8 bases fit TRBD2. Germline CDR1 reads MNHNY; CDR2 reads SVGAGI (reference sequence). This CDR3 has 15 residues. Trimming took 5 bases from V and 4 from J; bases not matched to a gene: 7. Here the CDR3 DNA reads TGTGCCAGCAGTAACAGCGGGAGTCGATACAATGAGCAGTTCTTC. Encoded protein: CASSNSGSRYNEQFF.